This T cell receptor beta chain was sequenced during a study of shared clonotypes between healthy human individuals. Terminally differentiated effector memory CD45RA+ cells were excluded by CCR7 positive selection of CD45RO-negative cells. Participating donors were healthy, HIV-negative adults free of recent acute infections or vaccinations. Each donor was a Caucasian adult residing in Nashville, Tennessee. As concerns this clone: Its specificity is unknown.

Germline loops: CDR1 SGHDN, CDR2 FVKESK. The ends were cut back, 5 bases at V and 1 base at J, with 17 bases in the middle. The CDR3 is 17 residues long. The study, taken as a whole, reports: Clonotype sharing among donors was expected to depend on sequencing depth.

Libraries were prepared by immunoSEQ multiplex PCR; TCRdb keeps only in-frame clonotypes and omits some of them. The data hold about 2.1 million clones, with approximately 92% observed a single time. The chain carries TRBV14 and TRBJ2-2, with TRBD1 as a possible D gene (5 bases). Sequenced: naive CD8+ T cells from PBMCs. The receptor was isolated from a man between 18 and 35 years old in good health. Some clones in this sample may be carry-over from other donors' samples. The CDR3 is CASSFYLGQGNTGELFF. The CDR3 DNA reads as TGTGCCAGCAGCTTCTATCTGGGGCAGGGGAACACCGGGGAGCTGTTTTTT.